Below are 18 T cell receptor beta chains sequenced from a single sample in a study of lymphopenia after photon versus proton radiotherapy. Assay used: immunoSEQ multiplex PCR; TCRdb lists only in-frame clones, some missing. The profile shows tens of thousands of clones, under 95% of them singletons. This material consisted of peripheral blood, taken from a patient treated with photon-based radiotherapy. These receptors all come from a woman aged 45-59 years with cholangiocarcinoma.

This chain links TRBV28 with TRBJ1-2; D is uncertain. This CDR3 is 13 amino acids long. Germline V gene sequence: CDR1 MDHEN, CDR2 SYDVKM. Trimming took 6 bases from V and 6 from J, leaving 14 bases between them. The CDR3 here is CASSPGPQDGYTF. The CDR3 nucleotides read TGTGCCAGCAGCCCAGGACCACAAGATGGCTACACCTTC.

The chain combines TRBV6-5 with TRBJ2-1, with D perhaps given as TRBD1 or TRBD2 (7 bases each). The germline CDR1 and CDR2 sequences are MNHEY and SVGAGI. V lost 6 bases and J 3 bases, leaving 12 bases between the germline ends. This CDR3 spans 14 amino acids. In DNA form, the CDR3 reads TGTGCCAGCAGCAGGGGGGGACACTACAATGAGCAGTTCTTC. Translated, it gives CASSRGGHYNEQFF.

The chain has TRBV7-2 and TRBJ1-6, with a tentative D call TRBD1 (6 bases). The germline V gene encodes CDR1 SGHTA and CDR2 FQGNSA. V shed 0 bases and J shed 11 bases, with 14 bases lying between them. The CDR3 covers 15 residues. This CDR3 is CASSLAGQGIAPLHF. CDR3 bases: TGTGCCAGCAGCTTAGCAGGGCAGGGGATTGCACCCCTCCACTTT.

The CDR3 sequence is CASRQLTGGSTEAFF. The CDR3 bases are TGTGCCAGCAGACAACTTACAGGGGGGAGCACTGAAGCTTTCTTT. This chain links TRBV27 with TRBJ1-1, with TRBD1 identical over 8 bases. Germline V lookup: CDR1 MNHEY, CDR2 SMNVEV (reference sequence). The trim removed 6 bases at V and 4 bases at J, leaving 10 bases unmatched. The length of the CDR3 is 15 residues.

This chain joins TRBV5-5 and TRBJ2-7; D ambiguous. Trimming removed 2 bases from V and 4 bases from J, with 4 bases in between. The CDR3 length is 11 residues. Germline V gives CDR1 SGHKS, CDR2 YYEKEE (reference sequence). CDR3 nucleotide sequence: TGTGCCAGCAGCTTAGGATACGAGCAGTACTTC. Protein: CASSLGYEQYF.

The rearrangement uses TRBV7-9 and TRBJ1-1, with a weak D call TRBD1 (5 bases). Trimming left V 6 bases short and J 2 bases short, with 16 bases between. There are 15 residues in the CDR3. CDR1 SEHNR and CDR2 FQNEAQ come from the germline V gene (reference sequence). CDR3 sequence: CASRGRGGPNTEAFF. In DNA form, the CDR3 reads TGTGCCAGCAGGGGCCGGGGCGGGCCTAACACTGAAGCTTTCTTT.

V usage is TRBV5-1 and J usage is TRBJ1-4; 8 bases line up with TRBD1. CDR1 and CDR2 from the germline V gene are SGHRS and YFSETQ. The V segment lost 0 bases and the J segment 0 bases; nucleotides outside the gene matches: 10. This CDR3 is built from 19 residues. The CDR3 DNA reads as TGCGCCAGCAGCTTGGGGACAGGGCCGCCCTCTTCAACTAATGAAAAACTGTTTTTT. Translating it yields CASSLGTGPPSSTNEKLFF.

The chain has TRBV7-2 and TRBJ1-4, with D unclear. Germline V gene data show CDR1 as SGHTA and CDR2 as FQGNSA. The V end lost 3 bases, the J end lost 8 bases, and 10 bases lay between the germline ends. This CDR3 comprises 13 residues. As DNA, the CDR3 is TGTGCCAGCAGCTTCGGTGGTAACGAAAAACTGTTTTTT. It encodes CASSFGGNEKLFF.

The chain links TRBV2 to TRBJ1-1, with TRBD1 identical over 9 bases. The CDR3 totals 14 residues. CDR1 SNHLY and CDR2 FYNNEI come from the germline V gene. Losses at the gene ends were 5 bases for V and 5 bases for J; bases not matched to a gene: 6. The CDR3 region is CASSLGQGVTEAFF. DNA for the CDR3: TGTGCCAGCAGTCTGGGACAGGGCGTAACTGAAGCTTTCTTT.

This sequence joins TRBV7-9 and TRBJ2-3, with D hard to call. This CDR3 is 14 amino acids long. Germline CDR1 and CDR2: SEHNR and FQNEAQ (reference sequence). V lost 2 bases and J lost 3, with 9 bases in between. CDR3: CASSLILNTDTQYF. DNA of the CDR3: TGTGCCAGCAGCTTAATACTGAATACAGATACGCAGTATTTT. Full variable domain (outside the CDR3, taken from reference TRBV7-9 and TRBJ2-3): DTGVSQNPRHKITKRGQNVTFRCDPISEHNRLYWYRQTLGQGPEFLTYFQNEAQLEKSRLLSDRFSAERPKGSFSTLEIQRTEQGDSAMYLCASSLILNTDTQYFGPGTRLTVL.

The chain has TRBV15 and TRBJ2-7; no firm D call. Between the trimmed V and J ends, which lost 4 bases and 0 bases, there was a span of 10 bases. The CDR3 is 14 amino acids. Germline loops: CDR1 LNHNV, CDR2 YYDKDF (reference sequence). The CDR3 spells CATSNTSYSYEQYF. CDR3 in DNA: TGTGCCACCAGCAATACGTCTTACTCCTACGAGCAGTACTTC.

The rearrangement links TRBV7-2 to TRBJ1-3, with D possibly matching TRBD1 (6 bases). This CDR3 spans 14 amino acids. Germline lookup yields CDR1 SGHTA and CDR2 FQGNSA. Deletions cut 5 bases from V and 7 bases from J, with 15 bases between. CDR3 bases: TGTGCCAGCAGCCTAGGGGGAGACGGCAACACCATATATTTT. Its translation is CASSLGGDGNTIYF.

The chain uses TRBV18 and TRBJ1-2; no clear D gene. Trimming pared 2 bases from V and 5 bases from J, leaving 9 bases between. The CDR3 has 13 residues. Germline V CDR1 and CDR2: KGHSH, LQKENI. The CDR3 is CASSPGLEYGYTF. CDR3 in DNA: TGTGCCAGCTCACCAGGACTGGAATATGGCTACACCTTC.

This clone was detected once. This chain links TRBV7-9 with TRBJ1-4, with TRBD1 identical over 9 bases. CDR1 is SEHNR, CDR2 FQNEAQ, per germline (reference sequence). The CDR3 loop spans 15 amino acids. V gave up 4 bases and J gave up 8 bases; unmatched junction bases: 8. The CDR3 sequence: CASSSRDREWEKLFF. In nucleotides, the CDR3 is TGTGCCAGCAGCTCGAGGGACAGGGAGTGGGAAAAACTGTTTTTT.

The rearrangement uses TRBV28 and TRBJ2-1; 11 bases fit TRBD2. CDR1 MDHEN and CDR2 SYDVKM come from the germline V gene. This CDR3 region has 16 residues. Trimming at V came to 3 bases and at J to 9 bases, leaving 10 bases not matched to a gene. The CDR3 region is CASSFPSGGFEGEQFF. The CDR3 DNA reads TGTGCCAGCAGTTTTCCTAGCGGGGGGTTTGAGGGTGAGCAGTTCTTC.

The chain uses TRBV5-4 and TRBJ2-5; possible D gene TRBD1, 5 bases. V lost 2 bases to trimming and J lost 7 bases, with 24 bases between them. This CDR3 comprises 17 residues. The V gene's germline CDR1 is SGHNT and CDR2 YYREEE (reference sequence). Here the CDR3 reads CASSFRTPSRVMGTQYF. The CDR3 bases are TGTGCCAGCAGCTTCCGGACACCATCAAGAGTTATGGGGACCCAGTACTTC.

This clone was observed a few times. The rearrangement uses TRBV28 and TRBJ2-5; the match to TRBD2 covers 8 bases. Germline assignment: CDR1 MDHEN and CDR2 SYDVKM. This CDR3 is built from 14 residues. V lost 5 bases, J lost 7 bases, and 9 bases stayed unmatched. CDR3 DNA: TGTGCCAGCAGTCCCCCGGGGGGGCGAGGGACCCAGTACTTC. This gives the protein CASSPPGGRGTQYF.

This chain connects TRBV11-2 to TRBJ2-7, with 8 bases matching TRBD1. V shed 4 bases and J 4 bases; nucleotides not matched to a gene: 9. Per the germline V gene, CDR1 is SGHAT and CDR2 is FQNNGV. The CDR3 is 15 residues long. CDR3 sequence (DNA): TGTGCCAGCAGCTACCTGTGGACAGGGAGTTACGAGCAGTACTTC. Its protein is CASSYLWTGSYEQYF.